This T cell receptor (beta chain) was documented in a study of shared clonotypes between healthy human individuals (dated by TCRdb to between 2020 and 2021). With regard to the full study: The cohort comprised two women and a few men aged 18 to 49 years. Libraries were prepared and TCR repertoires were sequenced by different laboratories using diverse techniques, in order to increase sequencing depth and limit assay-specific biases. Between about 0.85 and 8.9 billion PBMCs per donor were obtained by leukapheresis. Blood TCR repertoires of four to six healthy adults were deeply sequenced to estimate repertoire size and the extent of clonotype sharing between individuals.

Per the germline V gene, SGHRS is the CDR1 and YFSETQ is the CDR2. The CDR3 runs 12 amino acids, cysteine and phenylalanine included. Here the CDR3 DNA is all that survives: 36 bases in frame from base 1. The V and J ends are trimmed by 3 bases and 5 bases, leaving 8 bases between them. Using the deep immunoSEQ assay, TCR CDR3 regions were amplified from genomic DNA by multiplex PCR. For each cell subset, the extracted genomic DNA was distributed evenly across all wells of several immunoSEQ 96-well plates, and each plate served as one replicate. For unsorted PBMC, each replicate PCR was loaded with approximately 0.3 ug genomic DNA, equivalent to about 30,000 T cell genomes. Ten immunoSEQ deep assay plates were used to sequence unsorted PBMC genomic DNA. Purified libraries were measured with a Qubit 3.0 fluorometer, size-checked on a Bioanalyzer 2100, and measured again with the KAPA Library Quantification kit. A separate single-read 150-cycle Illumina NextSeq 550 flow cell was used to sequence each immunoSEQ 96-well plate. On the authors' methods: Because the immunoSEQ output held only junctional sequences and lacked quality scores, the filtering could not match the filtering applied to full-length reads. To assign V/J genes and CDR3, sequences were annotated against IMGT germline references using PyIR, a Python wrapper for IgBLAST v1.9. Reads were removed for weak V/J assignments (E-value above 1e-6), missing CDR3, stop codons, out-of-frame junctions, or ambiguous translated residues. V3J clonotypes were defined by identical inferred V gene, J gene, and CDR3 amino acid sequence. Percentage overlap between repertoires was computed as shared unique clonotypes divided by the size of the smaller repertoire. Repertoire richness was assessed with RTK rarefaction, the Chao1 estimator, and Recon v2.1 estimates of unobserved clonotypes. Entries here come from immuneACCESS through TCRdb and include only in-frame sequences with V and J called. Some clones fail to appear in such tables; in the studies checked, an unresolved V gene covers under half of the shortfall, and the cause of the remainder is unknown. D and trimming come from the DNA, and the V and J calls and clone size come from that table. This sample holds 400,000 to 600,000 clones; 79% were observed only once. The ten largest clonotypes hold under 15% of the sample.

As to this clone: Its antigen target is currently unknown. The input lacks base qualities; no much larger clone sits a single base away.

The donors were healthy, HIV-negative adults with no recently reported acute infections or vaccinations. All donors were Caucasian adults living in Nashville, Tennessee, USA. For unsorted samples, about 90 million PBMCs were counted, and genomic DNA was extracted using the QIAamp DNA Blood Mini kit. After blood collection by leukapheresis, PBMCs were isolated using Ficoll-Histopaque density gradient centrifugation and then cryopreserved in the vapor phase of liquid nitrogen. General conclusions and limits of the study: The genetic and exposure-history diversity represented was limited by the small number of donors. Pairwise subsampling led to the expectation that sequencing depth would affect the degree of clonotype sharing among donors. Sampling was restricted to blood, and TCR repertoires in tissues likely differ from the TCR repertoires found in blood.

This chain joins TRBV5-1 to TRBJ2-5, with the D gene not confidently named. Material for sequencing was PBMCs. The sequence came from a woman aged 40 to 49 in good health. Some clones in this sample may be carry-over from other donors' samples. The encoded CDR3 is CASSSTFETQYF. The base sequence is TGCGCCAGCAGCTCTACGTTCGAGACCCAGTACTTC.